This is a list of T cell receptor beta chains from one sample in a study of blood T cell repertoires in COVID-19. The data were produced by immunoSEQ multiplex PCR, yet TCRdb's version contains in-frame clones alone and is incomplete. Altogether roughly 200,000 clones are present, about 81% being singletons, with the ten largest covering approximately 8%. The material sequenced was peripheral blood. Receptors originate from a woman aged 80 or older with COVID-19, enrolled during active disease. Each CDR3 is given with its conserved first and last residue. The D gene is left open where the match is weak. Only some rows state a clone size, as once, few, many or a class for expanded clones.

J gene: TRBJ1-1
V gene: TRBV18
D gene: .
clone size: .
CDR3 protein: CASSSGGGNTEAFF
CDR3 DNA: TGTGCCAGCTCCTCCGGGGGGGGGAACACTGAAGCTTTCTTT

J gene: TRBJ2-5
V gene: TRBV27
D gene: TRBD2
clone size: .
CDR3 protein: CASSLLPGGETQYF
CDR3 DNA: TGTGCCAGCAGCCTCCTGCCGGGGGGGGAGACCCAGTACTTC

J gene: TRBJ1-4
V gene: TRBV7-7
D gene: .
clone size: .
CDR3 protein: CASSLASGGKLFF
CDR3 DNA: TGTGCTAGCAGCTTAGCATCCGGGGGTAAACTGTTTTTT

J gene: TRBJ2-1
V gene: TRBV7-2
D gene: TRBD1
clone size: .
CDR3 protein: CASSHPGQGMFDEQFF
CDR3 DNA: TGTGCCAGCAGCCACCCGGGACAGGGCATGTTCGATGAGCAGTTCTTC

J gene: TRBJ1-6
V gene: TRBV19
D gene: TRBD1
clone size: .
CDR3 protein: CATKPGQVISSPLHF
CDR3 DNA: TGTGCCACGAAACCGGGACAGGTTATAAGTTCACCCCTCCACTTT

J gene: TRBJ1-2
V gene: TRBV28
D gene: .
clone size: .
CDR3 protein: CASTGDGINGYTF
CDR3 DNA: TGTGCCAGCACGGGGGACGGAATTAATGGCTACACCTTC

J gene: TRBJ2-2
V gene: TRBV12-3/TRBV12-4
D gene: .
clone size: .
CDR3 protein: CASTFNTGELFF
CDR3 DNA: TGTGCCAGCACCTTCAACACCGGGGAGCTGTTTTTT

J gene: TRBJ1-3
V gene: TRBV4-1
D gene: TRBD1
clone size: .
CDR3 protein: CASSLQGAPGNTIYF
CDR3 DNA: TGCGCCAGCAGCCTACAGGGGGCGCCTGGAAACACCATATATTTT

J gene: TRBJ1-4
V gene: TRBV7-2
D gene: .
clone size: .
CDR3 protein: CASSRAGWGKTTNEKLFF
CDR3 DNA: TGTGCCAGCAGCCGCGCAGGGTGGGGCAAAACAACTAATGAAAAACTGTTTTTT

J gene: TRBJ2-3
V gene: TRBV6-5
D gene: .
clone size: .
CDR3 protein: CASSYGRPSGTDTQYF
CDR3 DNA: TGTGCCAGCAGTTACGGGCGGCCTAGCGGCACAGATACGCAGTATTTT

J gene: TRBJ1-6
V gene: TRBV11-2
D gene: .
clone size: .
CDR3 protein: CASSLQGTNSPLHF
CDR3 DNA: TGTGCCAGCAGCTTACAGGGGACTAATTCACCCCTCCACTTT

J gene: TRBJ2-7
V gene: TRBV6-5
D gene: .
clone size: .
CDR3 protein: CASSLSSYEQYF
CDR3 DNA: TGTGCCAGCAGTCTGAGCTCCTACGAGCAGTACTTC

J gene: TRBJ1-1
V gene: TRBV7-9
D gene: TRBD1
clone size: .
CDR3 protein: CASSGLTGSRTEAFF
CDR3 DNA: TGTGCCAGCAGCGGGTTGACAGGGAGTCGCACTGAAGCTTTCTTT

J gene: TRBJ1-1
V gene: TRBV3-1/TRBV3-2
D gene: .
clone size: few
CDR3 protein: CASSKGQATEAFF
CDR3 DNA: TGTGCCAGCAGCAAAGGGCAGGCCACTGAAGCTTTCTTT

J gene: TRBJ2-5
V gene: TRBV7-9
D gene: TRBD1
clone size: .
CDR3 protein: CASTRGQGIQETQYF
CDR3 DNA: TGTGCCAGCACCCGGGGACAGGGCATCCAAGAGACCCAGTACTTC

J gene: TRBJ1-2
V gene: TRBV7-9
D gene: .
clone size: .
CDR3 protein: CASSPEGNYGYTF
CDR3 DNA: TGTGCCAGCAGCCCGGAGGGAAACTATGGCTACACCTTC

J gene: TRBJ1-5
V gene: TRBV5-4
D gene: .
clone size: .
CDR3 protein: CASSLKGGQPQHF
CDR3 DNA: TGTGCCAGCAGCTTGAAGGGAGGGCAGCCCCAGCATTTT

J gene: TRBJ2-3
V gene: TRBV18
D gene: .
clone size: .
CDR3 protein: CASSPDPPGVSTQYF
CDR3 DNA: TGTGCCAGCTCACCGGACCCGCCAGGGGTTAGTACGCAGTATTTT

J gene: TRBJ1-2
V gene: TRBV7-2
D gene: .
clone size: .
CDR3 protein: CASSLQVRGGYTF
CDR3 DNA: TGTGCCAGCAGCTTACAAGTCAGGGGTGGCTACACCTTC

J gene: TRBJ2-5
V gene: TRBV5-1
D gene: TRBD1
clone size: .
CDR3 protein: CASSLQGAEETQYF
CDR3 DNA: TGCGCCAGCAGCCTTCAGGGGGCGGAAGAGACCCAGTACTTC

J gene: TRBJ2-3
V gene: TRBV11-3
D gene: TRBD1
clone size: .
CDR3 protein: CASSSDRVGNTDTQYF
CDR3 DNA: TGTGCCAGCAGCTCCGACAGGGTAGGAAACACAGATACGCAGTATTTT

J gene: TRBJ2-2
V gene: TRBV3-1/TRBV3-2
D gene: TRBD2
clone size: .
CDR3 protein: CASSRSGGTGELFF
CDR3 DNA: TGTGCCAGCAGCCGAAGCGGGGGCACCGGGGAGCTGTTTTTT

J gene: TRBJ2-7
V gene: TRBV5-1
D gene: .
clone size: .
CDR3 protein: CASSSTAGVNEQYF
CDR3 DNA: TGCGCCAGCAGCTCGACAGCCGGAGTGAACGAGCAGTACTTC

J gene: TRBJ2-1
V gene: TRBV7-2
D gene: .
clone size: .
CDR3 protein: CASSLAMGQRDNEQFF
CDR3 DNA: TGTGCCAGCAGCTTAGCGATGGGGCAGCGGGACAATGAGCAGTTCTTC

J gene: TRBJ2-7
V gene: TRBV28
D gene: .
clone size: .
CDR3 protein: CASSFSGRGGEQYF
CDR3 DNA: TGTGCCAGCAGTTTCTCTGGCAGGGGTGGCGAGCAGTACTTC

J gene: TRBJ1-1
V gene: TRBV11-2
D gene: .
clone size: .
CDR3 protein: CASSLTGSGEAFF
CDR3 DNA: TGTGCCAGCAGTCTCACAGGGAGTGGTGAAGCTTTCTTT

J gene: TRBJ2-1
V gene: TRBV28
D gene: TRBD2
clone size: few
CDR3 protein: CASSFISLAGAGEQFF
CDR3 DNA: TGTGCCAGCAGTTTTATTTCCCTAGCGGGGGCCGGTGAGCAGTTCTTC

J gene: TRBJ2-7
V gene: TRBV28
D gene: .
clone size: .
CDR3 protein: CASTPSGTSSYEQYF
CDR3 DNA: TGTGCCAGCACCCCTTCCGGGACAAGCTCCTACGAGCAGTACTTC

J gene: TRBJ2-1
V gene: TRBV7-6
D gene: .
clone size: once
CDR3 protein: CASSFQGSSYNEQFF
CDR3 DNA: TGTGCCAGCAGCTTCCAGGGCAGCTCCTACAATGAGCAGTTCTTC

J gene: TRBJ1-2
V gene: TRBV20-1
D gene: .
clone size: .
CDR3 protein: CSARPSGGYTF
CDR3 DNA: TGCAGTGCTAGACCGTCGGGGGGCTACACCTTC

J gene: TRBJ1-1
V gene: TRBV28
D gene: .
clone size: .
CDR3 protein: CASSLGLNTEAFF
CDR3 DNA: TGTGCCAGCAGTTTGGGGCTGAACACTGAAGCTTTCTTT

J gene: TRBJ2-7
V gene: TRBV15
D gene: TRBD2
clone size: few
CDR3 protein: CATSRDSTSGRSQYF
CDR3 DNA: TGTGCCACCAGCAGAGATTCAACTAGCGGGAGGTCTCAGTACTTC

J gene: TRBJ2-5
V gene: TRBV19
D gene: .
clone size: .
CDR3 protein: CASSPYIGDRTQYF
CDR3 DNA: TGTGCCAGTAGCCCTTATATAGGAGACCGGACCCAGTACTTC